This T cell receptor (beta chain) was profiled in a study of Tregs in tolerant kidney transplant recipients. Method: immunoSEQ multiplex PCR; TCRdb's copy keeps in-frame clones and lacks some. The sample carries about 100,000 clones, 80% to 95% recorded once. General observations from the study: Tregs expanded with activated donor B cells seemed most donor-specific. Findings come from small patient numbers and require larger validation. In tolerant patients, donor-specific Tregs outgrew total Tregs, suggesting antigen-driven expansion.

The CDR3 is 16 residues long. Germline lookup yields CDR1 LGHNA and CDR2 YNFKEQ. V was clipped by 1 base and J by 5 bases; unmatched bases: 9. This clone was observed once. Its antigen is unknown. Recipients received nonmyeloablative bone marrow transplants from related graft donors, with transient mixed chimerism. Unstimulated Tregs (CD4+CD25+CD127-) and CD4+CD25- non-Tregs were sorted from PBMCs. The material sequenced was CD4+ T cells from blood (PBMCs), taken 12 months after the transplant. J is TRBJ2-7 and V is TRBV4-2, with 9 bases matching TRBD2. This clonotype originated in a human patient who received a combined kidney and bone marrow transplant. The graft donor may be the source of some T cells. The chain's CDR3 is CASSQVSAGGPHEQYF. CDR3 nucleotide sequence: TGTGCCAGCAGCCAAGTTAGCGCGGGGGGGCCCCACGAGCAGTACTTC.